One sample yielded the 26 T cell receptor beta chains listed below, sequenced in a study of blood T cell repertoires in COVID-19. TCRdb's table, derived via immunoSEQ multiplex PCR, lists solely in-frame clones and lacks some. This repertoire shows about 150,000 clones, roughly 91% found once; its top ten account for under 3%. The sequenced material came from peripheral blood. The receptors come from a man between 60 and 70 years old with active or convalescent COVID-19.

This chain links TRBV6-5 with TRBJ1-2; 8 bases map to TRBD1. After removal of 10 bases from V and 1 base from J, the junction contained 8 bases not matched to a gene. Germline V gene data show CDR1 as MNHEY and CDR2 as SVGAGI. This CDR3 is 14 amino acids long. The CDR3 coding sequence is TGTGCCACCGTGCGGGACAGGAGTAACTATGGCTACACCTTC. This codes for CATVRDRSNYGYTF.

As regards this clone: A junction boundary mismatches the germline segment, possibly from a read error. The CDR3 DNA follows: TGTGTCAGCACCACTGGGGCAGGATTAACCTACGAGCAGTACTTC. Protein sequence: CVSTTGAGLTYEQYF. J is TRBJ2-7 and V is TRBV6-5; maybe TRBD1 (5 bases). The CDR3 has 15 amino acids. Germline V gene lookup returns CDR1 MNHEY and CDR2 SVGAGI.

The DNA of the CDR3 is TGCGCCACCACGAGGGGGGGTATCGGGCTCACAGATACGCAGTATTTT. It codes for CATTRGGIGLTDTQYF. This sequence joins TRBV5-1 and TRBJ2-3; D might be TRBD2 (7 bases). Germline lookup yields CDR1 SGHRS and CDR2 YFSETQ. V was cut by 9 bases and J by 2 bases, with 22 bases left in between. CDR3 length equals 16 residues.

V usage is TRBV4-2 and J usage is TRBJ2-1; 8 nucleotides agree with TRBD2. The junction had 12 bases not matched to a gene; V was cut back by 4 bases and J by 7 bases. This CDR3 region has 16 residues. Germline values: CDR1 LGHNA, CDR2 YNFKEQ. The CDR3 region is CASSPPTSASGNEQFF. CDR3 nucleotide sequence: TGTGCCAGCAGCCCTCCGACTAGCGCCAGTGGGAATGAGCAGTTCTTC.

The chain couples TRBV4-3 to TRBJ1-6, with a possible D match to TRBD1 (6 bases). Germline CDR1 and CDR2: LGHNA and YSLEER. The CDR3 extends over 14 amino acids. Between the trimmed V and J ends, which lost 4 bases and 6 bases, there was a span of 10 bases. CDR3 DNA sequence: TGCGCCAGCAGCCGGGACAACCTTAATTCACCCCTCCACTTT. It translates to CASSRDNLNSPLHF.

The chain carries TRBV30 and TRBJ2-7; 8 bases align to TRBD2. The V and J ends lost 5 bases and 6 bases, in that order; junction bases with no gene match: 9. CDR3 length: 13 residues. Germline assignment: CDR1 GTSNPN and CDR2 SVGIG (reference sequence). CDR3 sequence (DNA): TGTGCCTGGTCGACTAGCGAGGAAGGCGAGCAGTACTTC. Its translation: CAWSTSEEGEQYF.

The rearrangement uses TRBV20-1 and TRBJ1-3, with D perhaps TRBD1 (5 bases). The CDR3 is 14 amino acids. Trimming shortened V by 3 bases and J by 4 bases, and 13 bases separated the two germline ends. Germline CDR1 is DFQATT and CDR2 is SNEGSKA (reference sequence). This chain's CDR3 is CSASNNRLGNTIYF. CDR3 nucleotide sequence: TGCAGTGCTAGTAATAACAGGTTGGGAAACACCATATATTTT.

The chain uses TRBV3-1 (or the pseudogene TRBV3-2) and TRBJ2-5; 7 nucleotides align to TRBD1. Germline loops: CDR1 LGHDT, CDR2 YNNKEL (reference sequence). After removal of 1 base from V and 2 bases from J, the junction contained 4 bases not matched to a gene. CDR3 size: 15 residues. The CDR3 coding sequence is TGTGCCAGCAGCCAAGGGGACAGAGATCAAGAGACCCAGTACTTC. It specifies CASSQGDRDQETQYF.

The rearrangement links TRBV6-2 or TRBV6-3 to TRBJ2-5; 7 nucleotides line up with TRBD2. The V segment lost 1 base and the J segment 4 bases; nucleotides outside the gene matches: 3. This CDR3 spans 14 amino acids. Germline V CDR1 and CDR2: MNHEY, SVGEGT. The chain's CDR3 is CASSYLTGGETQYF. CDR3 nucleotide sequence: TGTGCCAGCAGTTACTTGACGGGAGGAGAGACCCAGTACTTC.

This chain connects TRBV19 to TRBJ2-1; 11 nucleotides line up with TRBD2. The CDR3 runs 14 residues. CDR1 LNHDA and CDR2 SQIVND come from the germline V gene (reference sequence). J was trimmed by 6 bases and V by 7 bases; bases with no gene match: 5. The CDR3: CASNTGTSGNEQFF. The DNA of the CDR3 is TGTGCCAGTAATACCGGGACTAGCGGCAATGAGCAGTTCTTC.

This chain connects TRBV9 to TRBJ1-1; the D is unclear. There are 15 residues in the CDR3. With 0 bases removed from V and 0 bases from J, the gap between germline ends came to 9 bases. In germline, CDR1 is SGDLS, CDR2 YYNGEE. For the CDR3, the DNA is TGTGCCAGCAGCGTAGGCGGCAGATTGAACACTGAAGCTTTCTTT. Encoded protein: CASSVGGRLNTEAFF.

V is TRBV30 and J is TRBJ1-2; TRBD1 might be the D (5 bases). This CDR3 has 14 amino acids. V was cut by 0 bases and J by 7 bases, with 15 bases left in between. Per the germline V gene, CDR1 is GTSNPN and CDR2 is SVGIG (reference sequence). CDR3 residues: CAWSVPYRSGGYTF. The CDR3 nucleotides are TGTGCCTGGAGTGTCCCCTACAGGTCCGGTGGCTACACCTTC.

The chain is built from TRBV28 and TRBJ1-5; tentatively, D is TRBD1 (5 bases). This CDR3 has 15 amino acids. From germline, CDR1 is MDHEN and CDR2 SYDVKM. Trimming removed 4 bases from V and 5 bases from J, with 15 bases in between. The CDR3 region is CASSSGGRGDQPQHF. DNA of the CDR3: TGTGCCAGCAGTTCGGGGGGGAGGGGCGATCAGCCCCAGCATTTT.

This clone was detected once. The chain combines TRBV6-2 or TRBV6-3 with TRBJ2-5, with 9 bases that match TRBD2. With V trimmed by 3 bases and J by 2 bases, 7 bases remained unmatched. The CDR3 is made up of 16 amino acids. CDR1 and CDR2 from the germline V gene are MNHEY and SVGEGT. CDR3 bases: TGTGCCAGCAGTTATTTAGCGGGGGAAGCTCAAGAGACCCAGTACTTC. As protein: CASSYLAGEAQETQYF.

The chain joins TRBV11-2 to TRBJ2-7; TRBD1 agrees at 7 bases. In germline, CDR1 is SGHAT, CDR2 FQNNGV. V lost 5 bases and J lost 2; bases outside the gene matches: 12. CDR3 length: 16 residues. CDR3: CASSPISRTGAYEQYF. CDR3 coding DNA: TGTGCCAGCAGCCCCATTAGCAGGACAGGAGCCTACGAGCAGTACTTC. The entire variable domain, with the rest obtained from reference TRBV11-2 and TRBJ2-7, is as follows: EAGVAQSPRYKIIEKRQSVAFWCNPISGHATLYWYQQILGQGPKLLIQFQNNGVVDDSQLPKDRFSAERLKGVDSTLKIQPAKLEDSAVYLCASSPISRTGAYEQYFGPGTRLTVT.

J is TRBJ1-3 and V is TRBV5-8; possible D gene TRBD1, 5 bases. V was pared by 5 bases and J by 2 bases, with 14 bases between. CDR3 length: 15 residues. The germline gives CDR1 SGHTS, CDR2 YDEGEE. The CDR3 reads CASSVHQGTGNTIYF. CDR3 sequence (DNA): TGTGCCAGCAGTGTTCACCAGGGAACTGGAAACACCATATATTTT.

Worth noting for this clone: The junction does not match germline at one end; this may be a read error. The V and J genes are TRBV9 and TRBJ1-2, with 10 bases identical to TRBD1. Germline V gene data show CDR1 as SGDLS and CDR2 as YYNGEE. The CDR3 extends over 14 amino acids. Here the CDR3 DNA reads TGTGCCAGCAGCCCTGGGACAGGGGAATCTCTTTTCTCCTTC. Translated, it gives CASSPGTGESLFSF.

This chain connects TRBV29-1 to TRBJ1-5; D remains ambiguous. CDR3 size: 14 residues. The V end was cut by 6 bases, the J end by 9 bases, with 21 bases between. Germline V lookup: CDR1 SQVTM, CDR2 ANQGSEA. This CDR3 is CSVSVGSPRGPQHF. For the CDR3, the DNA is TGCAGCGTCTCTGTGGGAAGTCCCCGGGGGCCCCAGCATTTT.

The V gene is TRBV4-2, the J gene TRBJ2-7; 13 bases match TRBD2. The CDR3 sequence is 21 residues long. The germline V gene encodes CDR1 LGHNA and CDR2 YNFKEQ. V lost 1 base, J lost 0 bases, and 15 bases stayed unmatched. This CDR3 is CASSQGEGGGLAGPSSYEQYF. CDR3 nucleotides: TGTGCCAGCAGCCAAGGTGAGGGCGGGGGACTAGCGGGACCTAGCTCCTACGAGCAGTACTTC.

This chain joins TRBV4-2 and TRBJ1-3; D ambiguous. Trimming cost V 0 bases and J 4 bases, with 13 bases left between them. The CDR3 extends over 16 amino acids. CDR1 LGHNA and CDR2 YNFKEQ come from the germline V gene. The CDR3 coding sequence is TGTGCCAGCAGCCAAGATGGGCGCAGAACGGGAAACACCATATATTTT. It specifies CASSQDGRRTGNTIYF.

CDR3 sequence (DNA): TGTGCCAGCAGCCCGGACAGGGGCTCCTACAATGAGCAGTTCTTC. Residues: CASSPDRGSYNEQFF. The J gene is TRBJ2-1, the V gene TRBV7-3; 9 positions match TRBD1. The V and J ends lost 5 bases and 0 bases, in that order; junction bases with no gene match: 2. The length of the CDR3 is 15 residues. Germline V CDR1 and CDR2: SGHTA, FQGTGA.

V gene TRBV9 combines with J gene TRBJ2-7; TRBD2 aligns across 11 bases. Germline loops: CDR1 SGDLS, CDR2 YYNGEE. The CDR3 length is 15 residues. J was trimmed by 2 bases and V by 2 bases; bases with no gene match: 3. The CDR3 DNA is TGTGCCAGCAGCGTGGGACTAGCGGAGGCCTACGAGCAGTACTTC. Translated, it gives CASSVGLAEAYEQYF.

This clone occurred a few times. This rearrangement joins TRBV7-9 to TRBJ2-7; D might be TRBD2 (5 bases). This CDR3 has 14 residues. CDR1 is SEHNR, CDR2 FQNEAQ, per germline (reference sequence). V was cut by 4 bases and J by 2 bases, with 12 bases left in between. The CDR3 sequence is CASSSPPGAYEQYF. In DNA form, the CDR3 reads TGTGCCAGCAGCTCCCCCCCCGGGGCCTACGAGCAGTACTTC.

The rearrangement joins TRBV9 to TRBJ2-3; TRBD1 is a possible D gene (5 bases). CDR3 length: 15 amino acids. V was shortened by 0 bases and J by 1 base, with 9 bases between the two germline ends. The germline gives CDR1 SGDLS, CDR2 YYNGEE. The CDR3 nucleotides are TGTGCCAGCAGCGTAGATGGGGCCCGCACAGATACGCAGTATTTT. This gives the protein CASSVDGARTDTQYF.

The rearrangement joins TRBV7-2 to TRBJ2-2; 7 positions agree with TRBD1. This CDR3 contains 15 residues. J was trimmed by 3 bases and V by 8 bases; bases with no gene match: 9. Germline assignment: CDR1 SGHTA and CDR2 FQGNSA. CDR3 DNA sequence: TGTGCCAGCGGGTGGGGTCAGGGGGACACCGGGGAGCTGTTTTTT. It translates to CASGWGQGDTGELFF.

The genes are TRBV4-1 and TRBJ1-2; D might be TRBD1 (5 bases). CDR1 is MGHRA, CDR2 YSYEKL, per germline. The CDR3 runs 13 residues. V shed 2 bases and J shed 2 bases, with 6 bases lying between them. CDR3 loop: CASSQQGNYGYTF. In DNA, the CDR3 is TGCGCCAGCAGCCAACAGGGCAACTATGGCTACACCTTC.